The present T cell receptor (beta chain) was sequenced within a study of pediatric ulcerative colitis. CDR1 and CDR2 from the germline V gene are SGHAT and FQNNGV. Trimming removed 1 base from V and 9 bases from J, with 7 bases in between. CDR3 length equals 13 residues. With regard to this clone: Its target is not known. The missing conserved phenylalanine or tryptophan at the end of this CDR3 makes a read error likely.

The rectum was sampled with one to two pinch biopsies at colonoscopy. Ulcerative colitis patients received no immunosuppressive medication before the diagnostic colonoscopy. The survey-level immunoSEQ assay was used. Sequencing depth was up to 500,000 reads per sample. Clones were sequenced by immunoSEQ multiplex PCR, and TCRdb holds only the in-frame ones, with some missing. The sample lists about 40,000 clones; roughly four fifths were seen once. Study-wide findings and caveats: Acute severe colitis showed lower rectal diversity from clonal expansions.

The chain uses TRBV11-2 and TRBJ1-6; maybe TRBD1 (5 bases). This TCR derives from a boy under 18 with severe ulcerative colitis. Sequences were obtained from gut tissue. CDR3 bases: TGTGCCAGCAGCTTAGGGGGGAGTTCACCCCTCCACCTT. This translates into CASSLGGSSPLHL.